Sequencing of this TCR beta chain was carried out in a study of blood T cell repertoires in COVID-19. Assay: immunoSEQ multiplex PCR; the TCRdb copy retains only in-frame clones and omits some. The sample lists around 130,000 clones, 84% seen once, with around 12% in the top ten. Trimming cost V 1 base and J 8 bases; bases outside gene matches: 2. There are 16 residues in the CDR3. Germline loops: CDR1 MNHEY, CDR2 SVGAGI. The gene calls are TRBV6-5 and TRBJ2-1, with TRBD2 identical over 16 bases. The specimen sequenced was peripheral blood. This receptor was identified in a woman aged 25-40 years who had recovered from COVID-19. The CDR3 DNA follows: TGTGCCAGCAGTTACTGGGGACTAGCGGGAGGGTATGAGCAGTTCTTC. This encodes CASSYWGLAGGYEQFF.